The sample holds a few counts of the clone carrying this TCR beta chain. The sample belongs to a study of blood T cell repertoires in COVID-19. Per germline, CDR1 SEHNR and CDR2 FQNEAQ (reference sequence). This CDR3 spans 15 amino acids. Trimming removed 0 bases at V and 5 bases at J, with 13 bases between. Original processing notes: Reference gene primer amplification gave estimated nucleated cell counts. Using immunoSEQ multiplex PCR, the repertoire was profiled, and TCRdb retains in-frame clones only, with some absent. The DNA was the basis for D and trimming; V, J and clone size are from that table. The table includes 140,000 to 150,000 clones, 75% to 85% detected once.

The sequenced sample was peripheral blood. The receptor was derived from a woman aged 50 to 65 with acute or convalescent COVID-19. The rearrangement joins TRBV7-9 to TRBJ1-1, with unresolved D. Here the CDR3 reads CASSLATGLRTEAFF. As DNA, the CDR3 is TGTGCCAGCAGCTTAGCGACGGGGTTGAGGACTGAAGCTTTCTTT.